The clone carrying this T cell receptor (beta chain) has at least ten counts. Exclusion criteria comprised uncontrolled infection, other autoimmune disease, pregnancy or lactation. CDR3 length: 15 residues. V lost 5 bases and J 1 base, leaving 14 bases between the germline ends. Per the germline V gene, CDR1 is SEHNR and CDR2 is FQNEAQ (reference sequence). The source material, RNA transcripts, was used to amplify TCR beta CDR3 regions. A set of HTBI primers served as the primers for a first-round RT-PCR of the TCR CDR3. TCRdb reprocessed the multiplex PCR reads with MiXCR, giving one entry per CDR3 protein. The table records about 640,000 distinct CDR3 sequences, roughly 15% of them present only once. This sample was included in a study of T cells in Graves' hyperthyroidism and ophthalmopathy. Turning to the study itself: It was at initial diagnosis, before any treatment, that peripheral blood was collected.

The specimen sequenced was blood. The TCR comes from a woman between 50 and 59 years old with Graves' ophthalmopathy. The chain employs TRBV7-9 and TRBJ2-5; TRBD1 might be the D (6 bases). As DNA, the CDR3 is TGTGCCAGCAGCCCCCCACGGACAGCCCAAGAGACCCAGTACTTC. Protein sequence: CASSPPRTAQETQYF.